This paragraph covers one T cell receptor beta chain sequence. Its antigen is still unknown. It has no much larger one-base neighbor in the sample; base qualities were not kept. The record originates from a study of cytomegalovirus exposure and HLA in healthy donors (TCRdb year 2017). Some background on the complete study: According to a later analysis, one platform produced both the approximately 110 validation repertoires and the 670 or so repertoires of the first cohort. Besides the first cohort of around 670 subjects, a separate validation cohort made up of about 120 different subjects was used. High-throughput TCR immunosequencing, statistical association of individual TCRs with disease status, and machine learning were combined to predict cytomegalovirus infection status. The aim of the study was to test whether cataloging public T cell receptors could identify signatures of past pathogen exposure.

The CDR3, from cysteine to phenylalanine, totals 12 residues. The kept DNA is CDR3 alone, 36 bases in frame from the first base. The CDR1 and CDR2 encoded by the germline V gene are SNHLY and FYNNEI. V lost 4 bases and J lost 8 bases; the stretch between them is 9 bases long. The protocol used for the library was the immunoSEQ multiplex PCR assay. Per the source publication's procedure: A statistical classification framework was developed to diagnose cytomegalovirus status using the catalog of TCR beta chain sequences. The table was pulled from immuneACCESS by TCRdb, which kept in-frame rearrangements only. Such tables lose some clones; where checked, under half of the loss comes from unresolved V genes, and the rest has no known cause. That table supplies the V and J calls and clone size; D and trimming were determined from the DNA. Within this sample are tens of thousands of clones, with 90% of them counted one time only. Over 3% of the sample rests with the top ten.

Beyond this particular receptor, the publication reports: The authors suggested that the approach could potentially be extended to other disease states and immunological phenotypes. The classifier was reported to diagnose cytomegalovirus status with high specificity and sensitivity in both the original and validation cohorts. Most TCR sequences were observed very rarely across donors, whereas some public TCRs were present in many individuals. A later analysis had no HLA typing for the validation cohort, so co-occurrence there was scored across all 130 or so repertoires. A few of the identified cytomegalovirus-associated TCR beta chains were confirmed in vitro to be specific for cytomegalovirus antigens. The study gave a list of under 200 TCR beta chains associated with cytomegalovirus. Of the cluster scores, roughly 95% were above 0 in a later analysis, which found that TCRs clustered in the first cohort also tended to co-occur in the 120 or so validation repertoires.

Donors formed part of the validation cohort, which comprised 120 subjects and was distinct from the first cohort of under 750 subjects. The sequence derives from a man between 18 and 35 years old in good health and CMV-seronegative. The sequencing input was PBMCs. Recombination linked TRBV2 to TRBJ2-1; the D gene is unclear. The nucleotide sequence is given as TGTGCCAGCAGTGGTAGTTGGTATGAGCAGTTCTTC. Translated, this gives CASSGSWYEQFF. With the portions outside the CDR3 filled from the reference TRBV2 and TRBJ2-1 genes, the complete variable region becomes EPEVTQTPSHQVTQMGQEVILRCVPISNHLYFYWYRQILGQKVEFLVSFYNNEISEKSEIFDDQFSVERPDGSNFTLKIRSTKLEDSAMYFCASSGSWYEQFFGPGTRLTVL.